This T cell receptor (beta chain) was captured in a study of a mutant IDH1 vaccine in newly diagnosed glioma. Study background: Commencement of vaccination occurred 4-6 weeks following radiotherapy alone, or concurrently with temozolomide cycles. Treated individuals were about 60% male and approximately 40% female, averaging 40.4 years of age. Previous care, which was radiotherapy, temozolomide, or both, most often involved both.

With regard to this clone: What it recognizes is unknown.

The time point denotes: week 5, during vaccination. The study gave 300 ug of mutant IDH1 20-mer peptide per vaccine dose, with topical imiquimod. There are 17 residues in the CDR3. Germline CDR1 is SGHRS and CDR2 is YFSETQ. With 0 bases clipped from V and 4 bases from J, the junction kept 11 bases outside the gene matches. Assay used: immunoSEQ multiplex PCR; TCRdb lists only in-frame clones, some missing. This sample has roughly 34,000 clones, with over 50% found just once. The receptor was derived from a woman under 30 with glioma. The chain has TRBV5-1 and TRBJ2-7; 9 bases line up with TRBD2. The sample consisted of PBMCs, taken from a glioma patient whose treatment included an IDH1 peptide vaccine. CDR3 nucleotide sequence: TGCGCCAGCAGCTTGGGGTTAGCGGGAGTTGTTGGTTACGAGCAGTACTTC. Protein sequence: CASSLGLAGVVGYEQYF.